Listed here are 25 T cell receptor beta chains from one sample, sequenced in a study of technical replicates of blood from a handful of donors. Profiling relied on immunoSEQ multiplex PCR, and the TCRdb table lists in-frame clones only, not all of them. The profile shows 73,000 or so clones, 75% to 95% of them singletons. The sample comprised T cells isolated from PBMCs. The origin of the receptors is a human donor in good health.

The chain couples TRBV5-5 to TRBJ2-7; D is possibly TRBD2 (5 bases). The germline V gene encodes CDR1 SGHKS and CDR2 YYEKEE (reference sequence). The CDR3 is 12 residues long. V shed 2 bases and J shed 7 bases, with 10 bases lying between them. CDR3: CASSLISGEQYF. The CDR3 DNA follows: TGTGCCAGCAGCTTAATATCGGGAGAGCAGTACTTC. The whole variable domain, filled in from reference TRBV5-5 and TRBJ2-7, reads DAGVTQSPTHLIKTRGQQVTLRCSPISGHKSVSWYQQVLGQGPQFIFQYYEKEERGRGNFPDRFSARQFPNYSSELNVNALLLGDSALYLCASSLISGEQYFGPGTRLTVT.

This clone was counted a single time. The chain links TRBV27 to TRBJ1-4, with TRBD1 matching 8 bases. The CDR3 is made up of 16 amino acids. V was pared by 2 bases and J by 8 bases, with 10 bases of the junction left unmatched. Looked up from germline, CDR1 is MNHEY and CDR2 is SMNVEV (reference sequence). The CDR3 sequence: CASSLGTGFTGEKLFF. The CDR3 DNA reads as TGTGCCAGCAGTTTAGGGACAGGCTTTACGGGGGAAAAACTGTTTTTT.

The V and J genes are TRBV5-1 and TRBJ2-7; 8 positions match TRBD2. The CDR3 extends over 14 amino acids. Germline V CDR1 and CDR2: SGHRS, YFSETQ. V shed 0 bases and J 1 base; nucleotides not matched to a gene: 0. CDR3 coding DNA: TGCGCCAGCAGCTTGGCTAGCGGGTCCTACGAGCAGTACTTC. This translates into CASSLASGSYEQYF. Full variable domain (outside the CDR3, taken from reference TRBV5-1 and TRBJ2-7): KAGVTQTPRYLIKTRGQQVTLSCSPISGHRSVSWYQQTPGQGLQFLFEYFSETQRNKGNFPGRFSGRQFSNSRSEMNVSTLELGDSALYLCASSLASGSYEQYFGPGTRLTVT.

V gene TRBV10-2 combines with J gene TRBJ2-2; D possibly corresponds to TRBD2 (6 bases). The CDR3 sequence is 16 residues long. Trimming took 2 bases from V and 3 from J, leaving 13 bases between them. Looked up from germline, CDR1 is WSHSY and CDR2 is SAAADI. CDR3 region: CASSETAGSHTGELFF. CDR3 sequence (DNA): TGCGCCAGCAGTGAGACGGCGGGAAGTCACACCGGGGAGCTGTTTTTT.

This clone appeared a single time. The chain carries TRBV13 and TRBJ2-2, with TRBD1 identical over 10 bases. The germline gives CDR1 PRHDT, CDR2 FYEKMQ (reference sequence). Trimming at V came to 5 bases and at J to 3 bases, leaving 6 bases not matched to a gene. The CDR3 sequence is 16 residues long. DNA for the CDR3: TGTGCCAGCAGCATACGGACAGGGGGTTACACCGGGGAGCTGTTTTTT. It encodes CASSIRTGGYTGELFF.

This rearrangement joins TRBV12-5 to TRBJ1-5; no clear D. The V gene lost 2 bases and the J gene lost 4 bases, with 6 bases spanning the gap. CDR1 and CDR2 from the germline V gene are LGHNT and FRNRAP. The CDR3 runs to 13 residues. The CDR3 region is CASGLTRNQPQHF. The CDR3 DNA reads TGTGCTAGTGGTTTGACGCGTAATCAGCCCCAGCATTTT.

The chain carries TRBV5-1 and TRBJ1-1; D not certain. The CDR3 length is 14 residues. Germline lookup yields CDR1 SGHRS and CDR2 YFSETQ. Deletions cut 4 bases from V and 3 bases from J, with 13 bases between. This chain's CDR3 is CASSVLTFDTEAFF. The CDR3, as DNA: TGCGCCAGCAGCGTCCTAACTTTTGACACTGAAGCTTTCTTT.

This clone appeared once. The chain uses TRBV9 and TRBJ1-2; tentative D call: TRBD1 (5 bases). Trimming pared 0 bases from V and 4 bases from J, leaving 10 bases between. Per the germline V gene, CDR1 is SGDLS and CDR2 is YYNGEE. CDR3 length equals 14 residues. CDR3 loop: CASSVDRLGYGYTF. DNA for the CDR3: TGTGCCAGCAGCGTAGACAGGCTGGGCTATGGCTACACCTTC.

The chain uses TRBV5-1 and TRBJ1-1; D is unresolved. The length of the CDR3 is 14 residues. CDR1 and CDR2 (germline): SGHRS, YFSETQ. Trimming took 4 bases from V and 0 from J, leaving 10 bases between them. Here the CDR3 reads CASSRTVMNTEAFF. The DNA of the CDR3 is TGCGCCAGCAGCAGAACAGTCATGAACACTGAAGCTTTCTTT.

The chain links TRBV5-8 to TRBJ1-2; D possibly corresponds to TRBD1 (5 bases). This CDR3 has 13 amino acids. The V end lost 0 bases, the J end lost 7 bases, and 10 bases lay between the germline ends. Germline assignment: CDR1 SGHTS and CDR2 YDEGEE. The DNA for the CDR3 is TGTGCCAGCAGCTTGGAGGGGTGGTTTGGCTACACCTTC. It is translated as CASSLEGWFGYTF.

This chain joins TRBV10-3 and TRBJ2-1, with 7 bases identical to TRBD1. Germline-derived CDR1 and CDR2 are ENHRY and SYGVKD. J lost 6 bases, V lost 4 bases, and 9 bases had no gene match. CDR3 length: 15 residues. In nucleotides, the CDR3 is TGTGCCATCAGTGGTCTCTTGACAGGGAGCAATGAGCAGTTCTTC. Translation: CAISGLLTGSNEQFF.

Only a few counts were recorded for this clone. This chain links TRBV2 with TRBJ1-1; D gene unclear. The CDR3 is 12 residues long. The ends were cut back, 7 bases at V and 1 base at J, with 7 bases in the middle. From germline, CDR1 is SNHLY and CDR2 FYNNEI. The CDR3 sequence is CASMRENTEAFF. In nucleotides, the CDR3 is TGTGCCAGCATGCGGGAGAACACTGAAGCTTTCTTT.

This chain links TRBV29-1 with TRBJ2-3; D remains unclear. CDR1 is SQVTM, CDR2 ANQGSEA, per germline. CDR3 size: 15 residues. Trimming pared 2 bases from V and 5 bases from J, leaving 17 bases between. The CDR3 DNA reads TGCAGCGTTGAAAATTTCGGTTTCGGTTTAGATACGCAGTATTTT. The encoded protein is CSVENFGFGLDTQYF.

V and J are TRBV27 and TRBJ1-5, with 7 nucleotides matching TRBD1. The trim removed 0 bases at V and 4 bases at J, leaving 9 bases unmatched. Per the germline V gene, CDR1 is MNHEY and CDR2 is SMNVEV (reference sequence). The CDR3 contains 17 residues. The CDR3 region has the DNA TGTGCCAGCAGTTTATCGAGACAGGGATTATCGAATCAGCCCCAGCATTTT. Its translation: CASSLSRQGLSNQPQHF.

The V and J genes are TRBV7-9 and TRBJ1-1; D uncertain. The CDR3 spans 11 residues. Trimming took 8 bases from V and 7 from J, leaving 11 bases between them. Germline CDR1 and CDR2: SEHNR and FQNEAQ (reference sequence). The CDR3 region is CASGSAVEAFF. CDR3 DNA sequence: TGTGCCAGCGGCTCGGCGGTTGAAGCTTTCTTT.

In this sample, this clone turned up once. The chain uses TRBV7-9 and TRBJ2-1, with TRBD2 matching 7 bases. The V gene end was trimmed by 0 bases and the J gene end by 9 bases; junction bases not matched to a gene: 8. Germline V lookup: CDR1 SEHNR, CDR2 FQNEAQ (reference sequence). The CDR3 spans 15 residues. The CDR3 nucleotides are TGTGCCAGCAGCTTAGCAAGCGGGATACGTCGTGAGCAGTTCTTC. As protein: CASSLASGIRREQFF.

The chain uses TRBV10-1 and TRBJ2-7; no clear D gene. Deletions cut 4 bases from V and 0 bases from J, with 7 bases between. Per germline, CDR1 WNHNN and CDR2 SYGVQD (reference sequence). The CDR3 covers 13 residues. CDR3 DNA sequence: TGCGCCAGCAGTGTGGCTGCCTCCTACGAGCAGTACTTC. It translates to CASSVAASYEQYF.

The CDR3 sequence is CASSPRPPQKGGYEQYF. CDR3 bases: TGTGCCAGCAGTCCCAGACCCCCACAGAAGGGAGGTTACGAGCAGTACTTC. The rearrangement joins TRBV28 to TRBJ2-7; possible D gene TRBD2, 6 bases. The germline V gene encodes CDR1 MDHEN and CDR2 SYDVKM. There are 17 residues in the CDR3. V was trimmed by 5 bases and J by 4 bases, leaving 24 bases between them.

In DNA, the CDR3 is TGTGCCACCAGCAAGCGGACAGGGGGATCACCCTCTGGAAACACCATATATTTT. This sequence encodes CATSKRTGGSPSGNTIYF. The genes are TRBV15 and TRBJ1-3; 10 bases match TRBD1. V was clipped by 4 bases and J by 0 bases; unmatched bases: 9. This CDR3 comprises 18 residues. The germline V gene has CDR1 LNHNV and CDR2 YYDKDF (reference sequence).

Here the CDR3 reads CASSFSLRDRVGYTF. The CDR3 DNA reads as TGCGCCAGCAGCTTCAGCTTAAGGGACAGGGTTGGCTACACCTTC. The rearrangement uses TRBV5-1 and TRBJ1-2; 9 bases line up with TRBD1. V lost 2 bases to trimming and J lost 7 bases; unmatched junction nucleotides: 9. This CDR3 comprises 15 residues. Germline-derived CDR1 and CDR2 are SGHRS and YFSETQ.

The V call is TRBV6-1, the J call TRBJ2-7; tentatively, D is TRBD2 (5 bases). V lost 11 bases and J 4 bases, leaving 18 bases between the germline ends. Germline V gives CDR1 MNHNS, CDR2 SASEGT. The CDR3 sequence is 13 residues long. In DNA form, the CDR3 reads TGTGCCGGCACAGATCCTTCGGGGTACGAGCAGTACTTC. It is translated as CAGTDPSGYEQYF.

The chain uses TRBV5-1 and TRBJ1-2; D may be TRBD1 (5 bases). Deletions cut 2 bases from V and 8 bases from J, with 13 bases between. CDR1 and CDR2 from the germline V gene are SGHRS and YFSETQ. The CDR3 has 13 residues. CDR3 coding DNA: TGCGCCAGCAGCTTTTCACAGGTCCAGGGCTACACCTTC. It yields the protein CASSFSQVQGYTF.

This CDR3 is CASSRENQFF. DNA of the CDR3: TGTGCCAGCAGTCGAGAAAATCAGTTCTTC. The chain employs TRBV28 and TRBJ2-1, with D unresolved. The CDR3 sequence is 10 residues long. V was clipped by 5 bases and J by 13 bases, with 9 bases between them. Germline lookup yields CDR1 MDHEN and CDR2 SYDVKM.

The rearrangement joins TRBV4-1 to TRBJ1-1; D might be TRBD1 (5 bases). The germline CDR1 and CDR2 sequences are MGHRA and YSYEKL. The CDR3 is 15 residues long. Trimming took off 4 bases at V and 8 bases at J, with 20 bases between the two ends. CDR3 sequence (DNA): TGCGCCAGCAGCCCGAGGGGCGGGAGCTACCAAGAAGCTTTCTTT. It translates to CASSPRGGSYQEAFF.

This chain joins TRBV6-1 and TRBJ2-2, with D possibly being TRBD1 (6 bases). V lost 4 bases and J lost 7, with 16 bases in between. CDR1 is MNHNS, CDR2 SASEGT, per germline. This CDR3 spans 15 amino acids. CDR3 in DNA: TGTGCCAGCAGTGCCGAACAGGGAGTAGTCGGGGAGCTGTTTTTT. Protein product: CASSAEQGVVGELFF.